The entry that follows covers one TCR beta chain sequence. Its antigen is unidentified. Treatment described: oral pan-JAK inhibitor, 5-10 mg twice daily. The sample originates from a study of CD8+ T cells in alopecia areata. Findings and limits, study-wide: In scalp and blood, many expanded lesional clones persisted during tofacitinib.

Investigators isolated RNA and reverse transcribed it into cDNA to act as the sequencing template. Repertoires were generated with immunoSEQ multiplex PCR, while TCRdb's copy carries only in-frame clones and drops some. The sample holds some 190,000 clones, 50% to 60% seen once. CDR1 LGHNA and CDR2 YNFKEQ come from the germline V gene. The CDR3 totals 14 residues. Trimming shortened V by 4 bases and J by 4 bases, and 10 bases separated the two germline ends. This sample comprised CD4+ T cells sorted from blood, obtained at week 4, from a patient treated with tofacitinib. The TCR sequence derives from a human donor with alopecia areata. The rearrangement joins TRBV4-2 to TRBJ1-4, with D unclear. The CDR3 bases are TGTGCCAGCAGCCCCCGGAGGCTTAATGAAAAACTGTTTTTT. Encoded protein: CASSPRRLNEKLFF.